A single sample gave rise to the 5 T cell receptor beta chains below, sequenced in a study of T cell repertoires in cytomegalovirus infection. These TCRs are of unknown antigen specificity. A single record per CDR3 protein comes from TCRdb applying MiXCR to the reads. Of hundreds of thousands of distinct CDR3 sequences in the sample, approximately 32% were seen once. The sequenced sample was cultured CD8+ T cells from PBMCs, obtained from culture after CMV antigen stimulation. These TCRs come from a human donor in good health (CMV status not recorded). Some clones in this sample may be carry-over from other donors' samples.

This chain connects TRBV6-5 to TRBJ2-1; the match to TRBD2 covers 11 bases. Germline V gives CDR1 MNHEY, CDR2 SVGAGI. The CDR3 has 18 residues. The V segment lost 4 bases and the J segment 4 bases; nucleotides outside the gene matches: 12. The CDR3 is CASSSASTSGGPYNEQFF. CDR3 nucleotides: TGTGCCAGCAGTTCCGCCTCCACTAGCGGGGGACCGTACAATGAGCAGTTCTTC.

The chain recombines TRBV6-6 with TRBJ2-5; 8 positions agree with TRBD2. With 4 bases clipped from V and 5 bases from J, the junction kept 18 bases outside the gene matches. The germline V gene encodes CDR1 MNHNY and CDR2 SVGAGI (reference sequence). The CDR3 runs to 18 residues. The CDR3 region is CASSCERGFPNVCETQYF. The CDR3 DNA follows: TGTGCCAGCAGTTGTGAGCGGGGGTTCCCCAACGTGTGCGAGACCCAGTACTTC.

The chain combines TRBV27 with TRBJ2-7; D remains ambiguous. V gave up 4 bases and J gave up 0 bases, with 10 bases separating them. The CDR3 is made up of 14 amino acids. From germline, CDR1 is MNHEY and CDR2 SMNVEV (reference sequence). The CDR3: CASSSTDLSYEQYF. CDR3 in DNA: TGTGCCAGCAGTTCCACAGACCTCTCCTACGAGCAGTACTTC.

Points on this clonotype: This could be a read error, since a much larger clone is one nucleotide away. This chain joins TRBV7-8 and TRBJ2-5, with 8 bases matching TRBD2. Germline CDR1 and CDR2: SGHVS and FQNEAQ. This CDR3 contains 12 residues. CDR3 sequence reads: CVSSRGGETQYF. In DNA, the CDR3 is TGTGTCAGCAGCCGGGGGGGAGAGACCCAGTACTTC.

This clonotype was picked up many times. V usage is TRBV18 and J usage is TRBJ2-5; D possibly corresponds to TRBD1 (5 bases). CDR1 and CDR2 (germline): KGHSH, LQKENI. The CDR3 has 13 amino acids. The V end was cut by 3 bases, the J end by 5 bases, with 10 bases between. The CDR3 loop reads CASSPWQGETQYF. CDR3 DNA: TGTGCCAGCTCACCTTGGCAGGGCGAGACCCAGTACTTC.